This T cell receptor beta chain was captured in a study of CD8+ T cells in alopecia areata (dated by TCRdb to between 2017 and 2018). About the investigation overall: Treated patients were enrolled in an open-label pilot trial of oral tofacitinib, 5 to 10 mg twice daily, for moderate-to-severe alopecia areata. Patients received tofacitinib for 6 to 18 months and were then followed off drug for 6 months to check for delayed response and recurrence. The study used high-throughput TCRbeta sequencing to examine T cell clonal expansion in alopecia areata, in both the C3H/HeJ mouse model and human patients. Scalp tissue and sorted CD4+ and CD8+ peripheral blood T cells from patchy and totalis/universalis alopecia areata patients and from healthy controls were covered by human TCRbeta sequencing. Patients on tofacitinib were biopsied at baseline and after 4 and 24 weeks of treatment, and several of the patients also had a later scalp biopsy. Scalp clonality was compared among normal scalp (n=4), patchy alopecia areata scalp (n=8), and alopecia totalis/universalis scalp (n=8). RNA was obtained with the PAXgene miRNA kit for fixed scalp, the miRNeasy kit for PBMCs, and the RNeasy kit for mouse skin. Amplification of TCRbeta CDR3 regions was done by immunoSEQ multiplex PCR using 35 Vbeta forward primers and 13 Jbeta reverse primers.

Libraries came from the immunoSEQ multiplex PCR assay. RNA was extracted from all samples and reverse transcribed into cDNA, which served as template for TCR sequencing. SuperScript III was used to make first-strand cDNA, primed with a 2:1 mix of oligo-dT and random hexamers. A synthetic immune receptor repertoire was used to assess amplification bias, and residual bias was removed computationally. As for how the authors treated the data: Raw reads were preprocessed to remove errors, and CDR3 was defined according to IMGT conventions as the region from the conserved cysteine to phenylalanine. To get clonality, Shannon entropy was normalized by log2 of the number of productive unique TCRs and the result was subtracted from 1. CD4 or CD8 identity of scalp clones was inferred by cross-referencing scalp TCRbeta sequences with sorted blood CD4 and CD8 repertoires. In its TCRdb copy, this immuneACCESS table keeps in-frame sequences only and misses some clones. Where compared with another copy, unresolved V genes explain less than half of these, and the others have no known cause. D and trimming come from the DNA, and the V and J calls and clone size come from that table. The sample profile shows about 98,000 clones; 40% to 55% of them were found once. The ten biggest clones cover 0.75% to 0.8% of the sample.

Overall study outcomes, separate from this receptor: Unlike mouse skin, where gammadelta T cells dominate, normal human skin contains resident alphabeta T cells that get sequenced too, which complicates analysis of the scalp TCR repertoire. Shared TCR sequences between patients were less evident than in mice, which may be partly attributable to HLA diversity in the patient population. Higher clonality and more expanded CD8+ clones were observed in lesional scalp than in normal scalp, particularly in alopecia totalis/universalis, a finding suggestive of antigenic drive.

Points on this clone: The antigen it recognizes is unknown. No much larger clone is present one base from it, and per-base qualities are unavailable. The same CDR3 also results from other DNA sequences found in this sample.

From alopecia areata patients, peripheral blood was collected along with lesional scalp punch biopsies. PBMCs were isolated by density centrifugation and stained for CD3, CD4 and CD8, after which CD4+ and CD8+ T cells were sorted on a FACSAria. The CDR3, from cysteine to phenylalanine, totals 11 residues. The sequence is cut down to CDR3 DNA, 33 bases in frame from base 1. CDR1 and CDR2 are read off the germline V gene as SGHTA and FQGNSA. Relative to germline, V is 5 bases shorter and J is 1 base shorter, with 3 bases between their ends. Rearrangement joined TRBV7-2 to TRBJ2-7; too little of a D gene remains to name it. This clonotype was sampled from a human donor with alopecia areata. Sample: CD4+ T cells sorted from blood. The sequenced DNA: TGTGCCAGCAGCCCATCCTACGAGCAGTACTTC. It is translated as CASSPSYEQYF.